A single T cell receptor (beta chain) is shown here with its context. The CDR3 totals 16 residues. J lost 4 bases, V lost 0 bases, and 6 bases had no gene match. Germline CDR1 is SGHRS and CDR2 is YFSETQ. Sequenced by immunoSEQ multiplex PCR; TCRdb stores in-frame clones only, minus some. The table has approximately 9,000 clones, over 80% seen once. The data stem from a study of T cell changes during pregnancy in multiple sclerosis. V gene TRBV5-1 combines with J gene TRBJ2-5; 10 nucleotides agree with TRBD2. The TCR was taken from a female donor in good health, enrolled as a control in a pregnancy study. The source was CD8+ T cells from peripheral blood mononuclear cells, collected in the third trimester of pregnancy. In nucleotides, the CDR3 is TGCGCCAGCAGCTTGGGCCCAGCGGGGGGGCGAGAGACCCAGTACTTC. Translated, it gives CASSLGPAGGRETQYF.